A selection of T cell receptor beta chains follows, all from one sample in a study of blood T cell repertoires in COVID-19. Sequencing was performed with immunoSEQ multiplex PCR; in TCRdb, only in-frame clones are kept and a portion is missing. The sample records fewer than 70,000 clones, less than 90% being singletons. Sample: peripheral blood. These receptors were collected from a woman in her 70s with active COVID-19. The CDR3 runs from the conserved cysteine through the conserved F or W. The D gene is left open where the match is weak. Where a row states a size, it is once, few, many or the class of an expanded clone; other rows omit it.

.	TRBV7-9	TRBJ2-7	.	CASSPAGDYEQYF	TGTGCCAGCAGCCCAGCAGGGGATTACGAGCAGTACTTC
TRBD1	TRBV5-1	TRBJ1-6	.	CASSSTDDRGSPLHF	TGCGCCAGCAGCTCCACCGACGACAGGGGTTCACCCCTCCACTTT
TRBD2	TRBV6-6	TRBJ2-1	.	CASSYPGGSAGGEQFF	TGTGCCAGCAGTTACCCCGGGGGTAGCGCGGGGGGTGAGCAGTTCTTC
.	TRBV5-1	TRBJ2-7	once	CASSVNSYEQYF	TGCGCCAGCAGCGTAAACTCCTACGAGCAGTACTTC
.	TRBV2	TRBJ1-1	.	CASMAPGGNTEAFF	TGTGCCAGCATGGCCCCCGGGGGGAACACTGAAGCTTTCTTT
.	TRBV9	TRBJ2-5	once	CASSVTPVYQETQYF	TGTGCCAGCAGCGTAACACCCGTATACCAAGAGACCCAGTACTTC
.	TRBV27	TRBJ2-3	.	CASSFREGDGDTQYF	TGTGCCAGCAGTTTTCGAGAGGGAGACGGAGATACGCAGTATTTT
.	TRBV18	TRBJ2-7	few	CASSPLGDNSYEQYF	TGTGCCAGCTCGCCCCTCGGGGACAACTCCTACGAGCAGTACTTC
.	TRBV6-5	TRBJ2-5	.	CASSYSRQTIETQYF	TGTGCCAGCAGTTATTCTCGCCAGACTATAGAGACCCAGTACTTC
.	TRBV5-1	TRBJ2-1	.	CASRGETNEQFF	TGCGCCAGCAGGGGAGAGACGAATGAGCAGTTCTTC
TRBD2	TRBV5-6	TRBJ2-7	.	CASSPRAGLSYEQYF	TGTGCCAGCAGCCCCAGAGCGGGACTCTCCTACGAGCAGTACTTC
TRBD2	TRBV5-1	TRBJ2-7	.	CASSLGVTSVSYEQYF	TGCGCCAGCAGCCTGGGCGTGACTAGCGTCTCCTACGAGCAGTACTTC
.	TRBV7-8	TRBJ2-7	.	CASSLDIGEGDSYEQYF	TGTGCCAGCAGCTTAGATATAGGGGAGGGGGACTCCTACGAGCAGTACTTC
.	TRBV6-5	TRBJ2-7	.	CASSTQTGPYEQYF	TGTGCCAGCAGTACTCAGACAGGACCCTACGAGCAGTACTTC
.	TRBV28	TRBJ1-1	.	CASSLAGENTEAFF	TGTGCCAGCAGTTTAGCAGGGGAGAACACTGAAGCTTTCTTT
TRBD1	TRBV27	TRBJ2-3	.	CASRRTGTGFLQGSHTDTQYF	TGTGCCAGCAGACGAACCGGGACAGGGTTTCTTCAGGGGTCGCACACAGATACGCAGTATTTT
TRBD1	TRBV24-1	TRBJ2-7	.	CATSDGGQGVYEQYF	TGTGCCACCAGTGATGGGGGACAGGGGGTTTACGAGCAGTACTTC
.	TRBV28	TRBJ1-1	.	CASSLGRTSVGEAFF	TGTGCCAGCAGTTTGGGGAGGACGTCCGTAGGTGAAGCTTTCTTT
TRBD2	TRBV5-1	TRBJ2-1	.	CASSEPPTSGDYYNEQFF	TGCGCCAGCAGCGAACCACCGACTAGCGGGGATTACTACAATGAGCAGTTCTTC
TRBD2	TRBV7-2	TRBJ2-1	.	CASSITSGRYNEQFF	TGTGCCAGCAGCATCACTAGCGGGAGGTACAATGAGCAGTTCTTC
TRBD1	TRBV19	TRBJ2-7	.	CASSPTGGSYEQYF	TGTGCCAGTAGTCCGACAGGGGGCTCCTACGAGCAGTACTTC
.	TRBV28	TRBJ2-5	.	CASSPTWGSGAFLQQETQYF	TGTGCCAGCAGTCCCACCTGGGGTAGCGGAGCTTTCCTACAGCAAGAGACCCAGTACTTC
.	TRBV6-5	TRBJ1-3	.	CASSSISGGGNTIYF	TGTGCCAGCAGTTCAATTTCGGGGGGCGGAAACACCATATATTTT
.	TRBV7-3	TRBJ2-7	.	CASSSSGDYEQYF	TGTGCCAGCAGCTCCTCAGGGGACTACGAGCAGTACTTC
.	TRBV3-1/TRBV3-2	TRBJ2-7	.	CASSQGFGGGYEQYF	TGTGCCAGCAGCCAAGGGTTTGGGGGAGGCTACGAGCAGTACTTC
TRBD2	TRBV11-2	TRBJ2-1	.	CASGLAGVGNEQFF	TGTGCCAGCGGGTTAGCGGGAGTGGGCAATGAGCAGTTCTTC
TRBD1	TRBV2	TRBJ2-5	.	CASRGTGGETQYF	TGTGCCTCCAGAGGGACAGGGGGAGAGACCCAGTACTTC
TRBD1	TRBV5-1	TRBJ2-1	few	CASSVNRGDSHEQFF	TGCGCCAGCAGCGTTAACAGGGGGGATAGCCATGAGCAGTTCTTC
TRBD2	TRBV10-3	TRBJ2-3	.	CAISDAGVAGTQYF	TGTGCCATCAGTGATGCGGGGGTAGCGGGAACGCAGTATTTT
TRBD1	TRBV7-9	TRBJ1-2	.	CASSLRGPYGYTF	TGTGCCAGCAGCTTGAGGGGGCCCTATGGCTACACCTTC
TRBD1	TRBV28	TRBJ1-2	once	CASSLTGTAYYGYTF	TGTGCCAGCAGTTTAACCGGGACAGCCTACTATGGCTACACCTTC
.	TRBV7-6	TRBJ1-2	once	CASSQGRPKGNYGYTF	TGTGCCAGCAGCCAGGGCCGGCCGAAGGGGAACTATGGCTACACCTTC
.	TRBV11-2	TRBJ2-1	.	CASSWNSGGGGEQFF	TGTGCCAGCAGCTGGAATTCGGGGGGAGGGGGTGAGCAGTTCTTC
.	TRBV28	TRBJ1-2	.	CASTPYPGQTYGYTF	TGTGCCAGCACTCCGTACCCCGGACAGACCTATGGCTACACCTTC
TRBD2	TRBV10-1	TRBJ2-1	.	CASSDEGSSGSSYNEQFF	TGCGCCAGCAGTGACGAAGGTTCTAGCGGGAGCTCCTACAATGAGCAGTTCTTC
.	TRBV7-3	TRBJ2-1	.	CASSLSGRDSLGGLNEQFF	TGTGCCAGCAGCCTCTCAGGCCGGGACAGCCTCGGGGGCCTCAATGAGCAGTTCTTC
TRBD2	TRBV7-8	TRBJ2-1	.	CASSSPLAGGPLTYNEQFF	TGTGCCAGCAGCTCCCCACTAGCGGGAGGGCCGTTAACCTACAATGAGCAGTTCTTC
TRBD1	TRBV7-9	TRBJ1-2	.	CASSFLGGPGDGYTF	TGTGCCAGCAGCTTTTTAGGGGGCCCGGGTGATGGCTACACCTTC
TRBD1	TRBV6-6	TRBJ1-5	.	CASGERQGAGNQPQHF	TGTGCCAGCGGAGAACGACAGGGGGCTGGCAATCAGCCCCAGCATTTT
.	TRBV3-1/TRBV3-2	TRBJ2-1	.	CASSHQRPQGYEQFF	TGTGCCAGCAGCCATCAACGCCCTCAGGGTTATGAGCAGTTCTTC